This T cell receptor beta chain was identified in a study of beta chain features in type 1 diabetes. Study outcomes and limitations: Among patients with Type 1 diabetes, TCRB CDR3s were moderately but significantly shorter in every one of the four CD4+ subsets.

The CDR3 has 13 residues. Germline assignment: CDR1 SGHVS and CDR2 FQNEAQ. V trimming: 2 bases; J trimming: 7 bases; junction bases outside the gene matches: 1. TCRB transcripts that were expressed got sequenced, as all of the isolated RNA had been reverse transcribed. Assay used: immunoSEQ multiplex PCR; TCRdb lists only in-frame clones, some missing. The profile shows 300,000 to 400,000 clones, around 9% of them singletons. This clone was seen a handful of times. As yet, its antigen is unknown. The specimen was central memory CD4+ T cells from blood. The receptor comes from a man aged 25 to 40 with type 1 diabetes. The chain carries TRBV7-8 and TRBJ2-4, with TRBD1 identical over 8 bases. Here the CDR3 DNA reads TGTGCCAGCAGCTTAAGGGACAGGAACATTCAGTACTTC. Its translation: CASSLRDRNIQYF.